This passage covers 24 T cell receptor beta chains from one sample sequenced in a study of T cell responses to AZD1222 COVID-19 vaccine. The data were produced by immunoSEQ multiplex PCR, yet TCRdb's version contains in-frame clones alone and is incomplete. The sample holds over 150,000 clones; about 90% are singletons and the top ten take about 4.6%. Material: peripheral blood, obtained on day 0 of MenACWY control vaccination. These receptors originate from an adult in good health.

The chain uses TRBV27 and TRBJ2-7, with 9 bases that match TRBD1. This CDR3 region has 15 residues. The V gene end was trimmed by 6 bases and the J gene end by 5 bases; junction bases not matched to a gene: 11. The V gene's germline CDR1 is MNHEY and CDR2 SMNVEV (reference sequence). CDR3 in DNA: TGTGCCAGCAGATCTGCCGGGACAGGGTGGAACGAGCAGTACTTC. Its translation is CASRSAGTGWNEQYF.

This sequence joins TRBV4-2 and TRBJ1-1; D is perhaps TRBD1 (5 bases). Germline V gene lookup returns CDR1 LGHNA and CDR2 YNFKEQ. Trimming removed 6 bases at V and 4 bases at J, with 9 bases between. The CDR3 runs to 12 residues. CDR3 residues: CASSPGATEAFF. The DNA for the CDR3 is TGTGCCAGCAGTCCTGGGGCCACTGAAGCTTTCTTT.

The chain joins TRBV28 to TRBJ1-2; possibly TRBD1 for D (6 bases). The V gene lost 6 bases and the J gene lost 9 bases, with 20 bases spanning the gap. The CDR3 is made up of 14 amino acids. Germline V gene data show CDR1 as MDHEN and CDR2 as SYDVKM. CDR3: CASSILFGGRSYTF. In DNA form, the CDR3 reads TGTGCCAGCAGCATCCTTTTCGGGGGGCGTAGCTACACCTTC.

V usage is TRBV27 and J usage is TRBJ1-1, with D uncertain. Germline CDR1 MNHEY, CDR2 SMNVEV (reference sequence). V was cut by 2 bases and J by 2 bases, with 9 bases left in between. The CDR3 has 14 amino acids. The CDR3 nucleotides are TGTGCCAGCAGTTTAGGTACGGCAAACACTGAAGCTTTCTTT. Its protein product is CASSLGTANTEAFF.

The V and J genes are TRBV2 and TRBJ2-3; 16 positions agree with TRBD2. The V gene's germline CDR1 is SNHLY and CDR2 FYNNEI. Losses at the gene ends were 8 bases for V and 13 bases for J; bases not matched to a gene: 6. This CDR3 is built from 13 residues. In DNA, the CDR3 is TGTGCCAGCGGGGGACTAGCGGGAGGGCTGGAGTATTTT. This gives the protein CASGGLAGGLEYF.

Written as DNA, the CDR3 is TGTGCCAGCAGCTTGGAAGGAACCAGGGAATACACCATATATTTT. Translation gives CASSLEGTREYTIYF. The chain is built from TRBV7-8 and TRBJ1-3; D might be TRBD1 (5 bases). Germline V lookup: CDR1 SGHVS, CDR2 FQNEAQ. The CDR3 sequence is 15 residues long. V gave up 3 bases and J gave up 8 bases, with 17 bases separating them.

The DNA of the CDR3 is TGTGCCATCCTGTCCGGGGGAGGGCCCGGAAACACCATATATTTT. Its translation is CAILSGGGPGNTIYF. J is TRBJ1-3 and V is TRBV10-3, with a weak D call TRBD1 (5 bases). Germline V CDR1 and CDR2: ENHRY, SYGVKD. The CDR3 sequence is 15 residues long. V was cut by 8 bases and J by 4 bases, with 18 bases left in between.

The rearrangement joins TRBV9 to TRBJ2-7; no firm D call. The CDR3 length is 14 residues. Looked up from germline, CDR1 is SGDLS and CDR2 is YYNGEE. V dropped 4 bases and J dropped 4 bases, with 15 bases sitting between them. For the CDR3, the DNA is TGTGCCAGCAGCAAAGGACGGAGTCCTTACGAGCAGTACTTC. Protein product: CASSKGRSPYEQYF.

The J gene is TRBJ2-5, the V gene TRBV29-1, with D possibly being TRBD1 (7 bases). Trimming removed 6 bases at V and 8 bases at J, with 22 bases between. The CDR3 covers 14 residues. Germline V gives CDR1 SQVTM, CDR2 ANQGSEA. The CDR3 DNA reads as TGCAGCGTGGACCAGGGGGGCGGTCCGGTCACCCAGTACTTC. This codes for CSVDQGGGPVTQYF.

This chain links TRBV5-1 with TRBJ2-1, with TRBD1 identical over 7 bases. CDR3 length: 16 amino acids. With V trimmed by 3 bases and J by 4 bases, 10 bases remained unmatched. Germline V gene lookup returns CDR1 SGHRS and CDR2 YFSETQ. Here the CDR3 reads CASSSAGGGIYNEQFF. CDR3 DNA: TGCGCCAGCAGCTCTGCAGGGGGTGGGATATACAATGAGCAGTTCTTC.

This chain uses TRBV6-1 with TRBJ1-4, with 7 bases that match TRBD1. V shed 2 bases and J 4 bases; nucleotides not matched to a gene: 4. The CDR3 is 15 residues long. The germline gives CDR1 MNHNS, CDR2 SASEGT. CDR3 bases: TGTGCCAGCAGTGAACCGGGGACAGTTAATGAAAAACTGTTTTTT. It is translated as CASSEPGTVNEKLFF.

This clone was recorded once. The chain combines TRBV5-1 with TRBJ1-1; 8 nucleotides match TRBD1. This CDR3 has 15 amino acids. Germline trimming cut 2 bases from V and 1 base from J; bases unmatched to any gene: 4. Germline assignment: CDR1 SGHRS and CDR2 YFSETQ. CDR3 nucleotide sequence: TGCGCCAGCAGCTTATCCGGGACAGGGAACACTGAAGCTTTCTTT. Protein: CASSLSGTGNTEAFF.

The CDR3 region has the DNA TGTGCCAGCAGTGAATACAGCAACTATGGCTACACCTTC. It encodes CASSEYSNYGYTF. The chain joins TRBV2 to TRBJ1-2, with D uncertain. This CDR3 has 13 residues. Trimming left V 2 bases short and J 2 bases short, with 6 bases between. The germline V gene encodes CDR1 SNHLY and CDR2 FYNNEI.

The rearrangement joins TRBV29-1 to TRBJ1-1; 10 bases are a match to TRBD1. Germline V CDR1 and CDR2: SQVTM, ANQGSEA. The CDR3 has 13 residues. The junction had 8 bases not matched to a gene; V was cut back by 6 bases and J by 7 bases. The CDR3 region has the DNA TGCAGCGTCGCCGGGACAGGGGATGGTGAAGCTTTCTTT. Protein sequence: CSVAGTGDGEAFF.

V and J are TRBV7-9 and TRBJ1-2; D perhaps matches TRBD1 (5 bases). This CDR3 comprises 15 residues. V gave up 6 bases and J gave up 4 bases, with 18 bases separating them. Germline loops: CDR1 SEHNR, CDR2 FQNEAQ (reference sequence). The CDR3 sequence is CASSFSEGPGYGYTF. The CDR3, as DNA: TGTGCCAGCAGTTTTTCTGAGGGGCCAGGCTATGGCTACACCTTC.

CDR3 nucleotide sequence: TGTGCCAGCAGCTTACTTTCCGGGAGTTACAATGAGCAGTTCTTC. This sequence encodes CASSLLSGSYNEQFF. This chain connects TRBV7-3 to TRBJ2-1; a weak D match, TRBD2 (6 bases). The CDR3 has 15 residues. Germline V gene sequence: CDR1 SGHTA, CDR2 FQGTGA. The V and J ends lost 2 bases and 4 bases respectively, with 12 bases between them.

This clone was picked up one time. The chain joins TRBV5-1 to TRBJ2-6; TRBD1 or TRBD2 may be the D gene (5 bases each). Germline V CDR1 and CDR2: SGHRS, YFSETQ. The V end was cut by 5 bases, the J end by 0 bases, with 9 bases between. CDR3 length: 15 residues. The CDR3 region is CASSPGRSGANVLTF. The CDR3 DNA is TGCGCCAGCAGTCCGGGGCGCTCTGGGGCCAACGTCCTGACTTTC.

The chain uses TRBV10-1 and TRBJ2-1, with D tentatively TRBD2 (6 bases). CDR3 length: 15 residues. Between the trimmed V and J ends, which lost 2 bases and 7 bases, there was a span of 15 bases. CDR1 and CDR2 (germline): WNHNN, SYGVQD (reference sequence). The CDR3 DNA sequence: TGCGCCAGCAGTGAGGCGGGGCCCCTCGGGAATGAGCAGTTCTTC. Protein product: CASSEAGPLGNEQFF.

The DNA for the CDR3 is TGTGCCAGCTCACCAAGGCGGGTCAACACTGAAGCTTTCTTT. Protein product: CASSPRRVNTEAFF. J is TRBJ1-1 and V is TRBV18, with no clear D. The CDR3 has 14 residues. The V end was cut by 2 bases, the J end by 2 bases, with 9 bases between. In germline, CDR1 is KGHSH, CDR2 LQKENI.

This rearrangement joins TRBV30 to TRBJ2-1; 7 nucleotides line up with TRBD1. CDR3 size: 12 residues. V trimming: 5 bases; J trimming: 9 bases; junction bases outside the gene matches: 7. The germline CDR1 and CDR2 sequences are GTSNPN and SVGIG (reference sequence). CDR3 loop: CAWAQQGPEQFF. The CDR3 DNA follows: TGTGCCTGGGCTCAACAGGGGCCTGAGCAGTTCTTC.

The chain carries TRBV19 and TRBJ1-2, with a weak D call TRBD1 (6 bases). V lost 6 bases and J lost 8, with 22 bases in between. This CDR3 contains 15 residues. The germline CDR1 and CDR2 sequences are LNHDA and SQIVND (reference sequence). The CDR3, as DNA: TGTGCCAGTAGCACCGCGGGGGCGGAGTTGAGGGGCTACACCTTC. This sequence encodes CASSTAGAELRGYTF.

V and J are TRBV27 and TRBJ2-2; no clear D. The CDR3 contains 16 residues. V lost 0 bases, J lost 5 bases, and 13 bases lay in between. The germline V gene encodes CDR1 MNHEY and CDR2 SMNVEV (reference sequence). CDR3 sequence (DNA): TGTGCCAGCAGTTTATCTCGTGACTCCCTTACCGGGGAGCTGTTTTTT. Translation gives CASSLSRDSLTGELFF.

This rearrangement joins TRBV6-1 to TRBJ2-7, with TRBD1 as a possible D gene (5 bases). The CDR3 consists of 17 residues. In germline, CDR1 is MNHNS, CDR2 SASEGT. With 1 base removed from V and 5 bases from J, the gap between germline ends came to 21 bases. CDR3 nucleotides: TGTGCCAGCAGTGAAGGGGGAAGTTTAGGGGCTGGGGACGAGCAGTACTTC. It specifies CASSEGGSLGAGDEQYF.

CDR3 sequence reads: CASSVGVYNEQFF. CDR3 sequence (DNA): TGTGCCAGCAGTGTCGGAGTGTACAATGAGCAGTTCTTC. The rearrangement links TRBV6-4 to TRBJ2-1, with D unresolved. The CDR3 runs 13 residues. Looked up from germline, CDR1 is MRHNA and CDR2 is SNTAGT. Trimming shortened V by 4 bases and J by 4 bases, and 8 bases separated the two germline ends.